What follows are 8 T cell receptor beta chains derived from one specimen sequenced in a study of T cell clonality in common variable immunodeficiency. The table came from immunoSEQ multiplex PCR; TCRdb's copy has only in-frame clones and leaves some out. This sample comprises around 47,000 clones, none seen once only. The specimen sequenced was peripheral blood mononuclear cells. The receptors here all came from a person aged 18-70 years in good health.

This clone was counted ten times or more. The read ends 3 residues before the CDR3 terminus; that terminus is restored from the germline J gene. The chain employs TRBV7-9 and TRBJ2-7; D perhaps matches TRBD1 (6 bases). The CDR3 has 15 amino acids. Germline CDR1 is SEHNR and CDR2 is FQNEAQ (reference sequence). Trimming cost V 1 base and J 3 bases, with 13 bases left between them. The chain's CDR3 is CASSLEGRGIYEQYF. CDR3 DNA, as far as it was read: TGTGCCAGCAGCTTAGAAGGCAGGGGAATCTACGAG. The variable domain in full, with the rest retrieved from reference TRBV7-9 and TRBJ2-7, is DTGVSQNPRHKITKRGQNVTFRCDPISEHNRLYWYRQTLGQGPEFLTYFQNEAQLEKSRLLSDRFSAERPKGSFSTLEIQRTEQGDSAMYLCASSLEGRGIYEQYFGPGTRLTVT.

As for this clone: The read terminates 3 residues before the CDR3 end, so the remaining end is supplied by the germline J gene. The chain links TRBV2 to TRBJ2-5; TRBD2 is a possible D gene (6 bases). The V and J ends lost 4 bases and 5 bases respectively, with 11 bases between them. Germline CDR1 is SNHLY and CDR2 is FYNNEI. The CDR3 consists of 13 residues. The sequenced CDR3 bases are TGTGCCAGCAGTGCACTAGCCGTTGAGACC. Translating gives CASSALAVET. From start to end, the CDR3 is CASSALAVETQYF.

Ten or more counts support this clone. The read gets to within 3 residues of the CDR3 end, and the germline J gene fills in the rest. The V gene is TRBV7-2, the J gene TRBJ2-1; D perhaps matches TRBD2 (6 bases). Looked up from germline, CDR1 is SGHTA and CDR2 is FQGNSA. The germline V and J ends were trimmed by 5 bases and 9 bases, with 8 bases remaining between them. The CDR3 is 11 residues long. CDR3 bases read: TGTGCCAGCAGCACGACTAGTGAG. It yields the protein CASSTTSE. The full CDR3 reads CASSTTSEQFF.

This clone was observed a few times. Coverage ceases 3 residues before the CDR3 finishes, and the germline J gene fills in the end. The V call is TRBV11-1, the J call TRBJ1-2, with 7 positions matching TRBD1. The CDR3 totals 13 residues. Germline CDR1 SGHAT, CDR2 FQDESV (reference sequence). Incomplete CDR3 DNA: TGTGCCAGCAGCTCGTTGACAGGGCGAGGC. It codes for CASSSLTGRG. The complete CDR3 protein is CASSSLTGRGYTF.

There are many counts of this clone. The CDR3 DNA, read in part, is TGTGCCATCTCCGCCGCGGGCAGATCTGGC. Amino acids: CAISAAGRSG. The entire CDR3 sequence reads CAISAAGRSGYTF. The rearrangement uses TRBV15 and TRBJ1-2; D is uncertain. The CDR3 end falls 3 residues outside the read, so it is completed with the germline J gene. With 10 bases removed from V and 7 bases from J, the gap between germline ends came to 19 bases. Germline V gives CDR1 LNHNV, CDR2 YYDKDF (reference sequence). CDR3 size: 13 residues.

This clone has ten or more counts. With the read ending 3 residues before the CDR3 end, the germline J gene is used to fill in that end. The chain couples TRBV6-4 to TRBJ2-7; a possible D gene is TRBD1 (7 bases). V lost 4 bases and J 3 bases, leaving 10 bases between the germline ends. Germline assignment: CDR1 MRHNA and CDR2 SNTAGT. This CDR3 is built from 13 residues. The part of the CDR3 DNA that was read is TGTGCCAGCAGTGTTCAGGGGGGCTACGAG. Its protein is CASSVQGGYE. The entire CDR3 sequence reads CASSVQGGYEQYF.

The table lists this clone with many counts. Read coverage stops 3 residues before the CDR3 terminus; the germline J gene supplies the remainder. The gene calls are TRBV5-1 and TRBJ2-6; possible D gene TRBD1, 6 bases. V dropped 4 bases and J dropped 0 bases, with 14 bases sitting between them. Germline V gene sequence: CDR1 SGHRS, CDR2 YFSETQ. The CDR3 loop spans 17 amino acids. The CDR3 loop reads CASSKGQSSSGANVLTF. CDR3 DNA (partial): TGCGCCAGCAGCAAAGGACAGAGCAGCTCTGGGGCCAACGTC.

Ten or more counts support this clone. The chain's CDR3 is CASSLRQGQETQYF. The sequenced CDR3 bases are TGTGCCAGCAGTCTTAGACAGGGCCAAGAGACC. V usage is TRBV2 and J usage is TRBJ2-5, with 7 bases lining up with TRBD1. Coverage ceases 3 residues before the CDR3 finishes, and the germline J gene fills in the end. Looked up from germline, CDR1 is SNHLY and CDR2 is FYNNEI. V dropped 5 bases and J dropped 1; count of bases not matched to a gene: 4. This CDR3 comprises 14 residues.